This T cell receptor beta chain was retrieved from a study of blood T cell repertoires in COVID-19. A single count supports this clone. CDR1 is LNHDA and CDR2 is SQIVND in the germline V gene (reference sequence). This CDR3 spans 15 amino acids. J lost 4 bases, V lost 6 bases, and 6 bases had no gene match. Per the original methods: Nucleated cell number was recorded as an estimate derived from reference gene primer amplification. Libraries were prepared by immunoSEQ multiplex PCR; TCRdb keeps only in-frame clonotypes and omits some of them. From that table come the V and J calls and clone size; the DNA was used to work out D and trimming. The data show 210,000 or so clones, with 85% to 90% seen just once and 4.4% held by the top ten.

The J gene is TRBJ2-1, the V gene TRBV19, with 10 bases that match TRBD2. The specimen was peripheral blood. This clonotype originated in a middle-aged man with acute or convalescent COVID-19. The CDR3 protein is CASSPTSGAYNEQFF. The CDR3 nucleotides read TGTGCCAGTAGCCCCACTAGCGGGGCATACAATGAGCAGTTCTTC.